These 26 T cell receptor beta chains originate from one sample sequenced in a study of T cells in Graves' hyperthyroidism and ophthalmopathy. Regions amplified from RNA transcripts were the TCR beta CDR3 regions. HTBI primers were employed in a first-round RT-PCR of the TCR CDR3. TCRdb redid the calling of the multiplex PCR reads with MiXCR, one entry per CDR3 protein. The sample shows 35,000 to 45,000 distinct CDR3 sequences, about 50% of them seen only once. Specimen: blood. The receptors were sampled from a woman aged 50 to 60 with Graves' hyperthyroidism that later progressed to Graves' ophthalmopathy.

As to this clonotype: At one end, the junction sequence differs from germline, possibly due to a read error. This chain joins TRBV2 and TRBJ1-1; possibly TRBD1 for D (6 bases). Germline values: CDR1 SNHLY, CDR2 FYNNEI. The length of the CDR3 is 13 residues. CDR3 amino acids: CASSSDRNTEAFF. DNA of the CDR3: TGTGCCAGCAGCTCTGACAGGAACACCGAAGCTTTCTTT.

This clonotype has a count of ten or more. The rearrangement uses TRBV5-1 and TRBJ2-1, with 9 bases identical to TRBD2. Germline V gene sequence: CDR1 SGHRS, CDR2 YFSETQ. This CDR3 region has 15 residues. The trim removed 1 base at V and 2 bases at J, leaving 1 base unmatched. CDR3 loop: CASSLTSGPYNEQFF. CDR3 DNA sequence: TGCGCCAGCAGCTTGACTAGCGGGCCCTACAATGAGCAGTTCTTC.

This clonotype was counted at least ten times. The chain recombines TRBV2 with TRBJ2-5; D perhaps matches TRBD2 (6 bases). CDR3 length equals 18 residues. V was pared by 0 bases and J by 5 bases, with 22 bases between. Germline values: CDR1 SNHLY, CDR2 FYNNEI. In nucleotides, the CDR3 is TGTGCCAGCAGTGAAGCGCTTGGCGGGGCCGTCCCAGGGGAGACCCAGTACTTC. Translating gives CASSEALGGAVPGETQYF.

Turning to this clonotype: A much larger clone lies a single base off, so this may be a read error. J is TRBJ2-1 and V is TRBV27, with TRBD1 matching 8 bases. Germline CDR1 MNHEY, CDR2 SMNVEV (reference sequence). This CDR3 has 15 amino acids. Trimming cost V 4 bases and J 6 bases; bases outside gene matches: 8. CDR3 DNA: TGTGCCAGCAGTTCCGACAGGGGTAGCGGCAATGAGCAGTTCTTC. This gives the protein CASSSDRGSGNEQFF.

This clonotype has only one observation. The chain combines TRBV19 with TRBJ2-1; 7 nucleotides match TRBD1. The CDR3 consists of 16 residues. Per germline, CDR1 LNHDA and CDR2 SQIVND (reference sequence). J gave up 5 bases and V 7 bases, and 14 bases lay outside the gene matches. The CDR3 DNA is TGTGCCAGTACCTCGACCGGGACAGTGGGGAACAATGAGCAGTTCTTC. Its protein is CASTSTGTVGNNEQFF.

This clonotype was seen a handful of times. V and J are TRBV24-1 and TRBJ1-5; D is perhaps TRBD1 (6 bases). Trimming took off 7 bases at V and 4 bases at J, with 10 bases between the two ends. This CDR3 comprises 13 residues. Germline lookup yields CDR1 KGHDR and CDR2 SFDVKD. CDR3 sequence reads: CATSDRRNQPQHF. As DNA, the CDR3 is TGTGCCACCAGCGACAGGAGAAATCAGCCCCAGCATTTT.

This rearrangement joins TRBV20-1 to TRBJ1-2; 8 bases agree with TRBD1. The germline CDR1 and CDR2 sequences are DFQATT and SNEGSKA (reference sequence). The CDR3 runs 15 residues. V gave up 4 bases and J gave up 12 bases; unmatched junction bases: 19. The CDR3 DNA reads as TGCAGTGCTACGACGTCAGGGGGCTTTGTCTCTGGAAACACCTTC. It codes for CSATTSGGFVSGNTF.

The V and J genes are TRBV4-1 and TRBJ1-1; unclear D gene. The CDR3 sequence is 14 residues long. The V end lost 4 bases, the J end lost 10 bases, and 19 bases lay between the germline ends. Germline-derived CDR1 and CDR2 are MGHRA and YSYEKL. The CDR3 DNA reads as TGCGCCAGCAGCCCCTCCGTTGGCGGCCGCGGAGCTTTCTTT. This gives the protein CASSPSVGGRGAFF.

This clonotype occurred many times. This chain links TRBV11-3 with TRBJ2-7; D is uncertain. V dropped 3 bases and J dropped 6 bases, with 12 bases sitting between them. This CDR3 is built from 13 residues. The germline V gene encodes CDR1 SGHNT and CDR2 YENEEA. CDR3 nucleotides: TGTGCCAGCAGCTTTCGATCCGAAGGCGAGCAGTACTTC. This gives the protein CASSFRSEGEQYF.

In DNA, the CDR3 is TGCAGTGCTATACAGGATGATGTGTACAATGAGCAGTTCTTC. Encoded protein: CSAIQDDVYNEQFF. The V gene is TRBV20-1, the J gene TRBJ2-1, with D tentatively TRBD1 (5 bases). The CDR3 runs to 14 residues. The germline V and J ends were trimmed by 4 bases and 4 bases, with 14 bases remaining between them. Germline CDR1 and CDR2: DFQATT and SNEGSKA (reference sequence).

This rearrangement joins TRBV6-1 to TRBJ1-5; D not resolved. V gave up 6 bases and J gave up 3 bases, with 9 bases separating them. Germline CDR1 MNHNS, CDR2 SASEGT. The CDR3 sequence is 13 residues long. This CDR3 reads CASSQQINQPQHF. For the CDR3, the DNA is TGTGCCAGCAGCCAGCAGATCAATCAGCCCCAGCATTTT.

As regards this clonotype: The final CDR3 position lacks the conserved phenylalanine or tryptophan, pointing to a likely read error. No DNA is shown, since the ends of the CDR3 on it are uncertain; the CDR3 is the one TCRdb lists. V and J are TRBV29-1 and TRBJ1-2; the table's D call TRBD1 went unverified against the DNA. Counting both end residues, the CDR3 totals 11 amino acids. In germline, CDR1 is SQVTM, CDR2 ANQGSEA. This chain's CDR3 is CSVDGAGGLSY.

This clonotype was observed many times. The genes are TRBV3-1 and TRBJ2-7; D call uncertain. The V gene's germline CDR1 is LGHDT and CDR2 YNNKEL (reference sequence). The CDR3 loop spans 14 amino acids. Trimming took off 0 bases at V and 2 bases at J, with 8 bases between the two ends. For the CDR3, the DNA is TGTGCCAGCAGCCAAGATGCTCCTACCTACGAGCAGTACTTC. It specifies CASSQDAPTYEQYF.

The rearrangement joins TRBV7-2 to TRBJ2-5, with a possible D match to TRBD1 (6 bases). The CDR3 sequence is 14 residues long. CDR1 SGHTA and CDR2 FQGNSA come from the germline V gene. The V and J ends lost 5 bases and 9 bases respectively, with 19 bases between them. CDR3 region: CASSLQGGNQPQYF. The CDR3 DNA reads TGTGCCAGCAGCCTACAGGGTGGCAATCAGCCCCAGTACTTC.

The gene calls are TRBV28 and TRBJ1-5; D uncertain. The length of the CDR3 is 15 residues. Germline V CDR1 and CDR2: MDHEN, SYDVKM. The CDR3: CASAAGIYSNQPQHF. Here the CDR3 DNA reads TGTGCTAGTGCGGCGGGGATATATAGCAATCAGCCCCAGCATTTT. The full variable domain, in which reference TRBV28 and TRBJ1-5 provide the parts outside the CDR3, is DVKVTQSSRYLVKRTGEKVFLECVQDMDHENMFWYRQDPGLGLRLIYFSYDVKMKEKGDIPEGYSVSREKKERFSLILESASTNQTSMYLCASAAGIYSNQPQHFGDGTRLSIL.

CDR3 DNA: TGTGCCAGCAGCTTAGGGGACAGGGGGCCCTACGAGCAGTACTTC. Amino acid sequence: CASSLGDRGPYEQYF. V gene TRBV5-8 combines with J gene TRBJ2-7, with 12 bases fitting TRBD1. Germline CDR1 is SGHTS and CDR2 is YDEGEE. V was pared by 2 bases and J by 2 bases, with 2 bases of the junction left unmatched. CDR3 length: 15 amino acids.

CDR3 bases: TGTGCCAGCAGCTCCCGACTAGCGCAGTACATAGAGCAGTTCTTC. Translating gives CASSSRLAQYIEQFF. The chain carries TRBV7-2 and TRBJ2-1, with TRBD2 matching over 8 bases. The CDR3 runs 15 residues. V dropped 4 bases and J dropped 10; count of bases not matched to a gene: 12. Germline CDR1 reads SGHTA; CDR2 reads FQGNSA.

This clonotype was picked up many times. The rearrangement links TRBV30 to TRBJ2-3, with D possibly being TRBD2 (7 bases). Germline V gene sequence: CDR1 GTSNPN, CDR2 SVGIG (reference sequence). The CDR3 spans 13 residues. Deletions cut 6 bases from V and 0 bases from J, with 10 bases between. The CDR3 spells CACAGASTDTQYF. In DNA, the CDR3 is TGTGCCTGTGCGGGGGCTAGCACAGATACGCAGTATTTT.

This clonotype has ten or more counts. The CDR3 sequence: CASSQDRRDDQPQHF. The CDR3 DNA reads as TGCGCCAGCAGCCAAGATCGGCGAGACGATCAGCCCCAGCATTTT. The chain is built from TRBV4-1 and TRBJ1-5; no definite D call. The germline CDR1 and CDR2 sequences are MGHRA and YSYEKL. CDR3 size: 15 residues. Trimming removed 0 bases at V and 5 bases at J, with 11 bases between.

The rearrangement uses TRBV18 and TRBJ1-5; D is possibly TRBD1 (6 bases). The CDR3 length is 14 residues. Trimming removed 3 bases from V and 9 bases from J, with 15 bases in between. The germline V gene encodes CDR1 KGHSH and CDR2 LQKENI. CDR3 sequence (DNA): TGTGCCAGCTCACCTACTGGGGGCTCACGGCCCCAGCATTTT. Its protein product is CASSPTGGSRPQHF.

This clonotype was counted ten times or more. J is TRBJ2-2 and V is TRBV14; D gene ambiguous. Germline assignment: CDR1 SGHDN and CDR2 FVKESK. This CDR3 has 14 residues. Trimming stripped 2 bases from V and 6 bases from J, with 10 bases between. In DNA, the CDR3 is TGTGCCAGCAGCCAAATGGGGTTCTCCGGGGAGCTGTTTTTT. Protein: CASSQMGFSGELFF.

This clonotype was found many times. V gene TRBV11-2 combines with J gene TRBJ2-5, with 8 positions matching TRBD2. Trimming took 5 bases from V and 4 from J; bases not matched to a gene: 15. The CDR3 is 17 residues long. Germline CDR1 is SGHAT and CDR2 is FQNNGV. The CDR3 reads CASSPPQREIFGETQYF. The CDR3 DNA reads as TGTGCCAGCAGCCCCCCCCAGCGGGAGATTTTTGGAGAGACCCAGTACTTC.

This chain links TRBV7-9 with TRBJ2-7; the D gene is possibly TRBD2 (6 bases). Germline V CDR1 and CDR2: SEHNR, FQNEAQ (reference sequence). The CDR3 runs 16 residues. Deletions cut 3 bases from V and 5 bases from J, with 20 bases between. CDR3 DNA sequence: TGTGCCAGCAGCTTGAGGTTCGGGGAAGGCGGGAACGAGCAGTACTTC. Its protein product is CASSLRFGEGGNEQYF.

This clonotype was observed a handful of times. CDR3: CASSPQTGTTDTQYF. For the CDR3, the DNA is TGTGCCAGCTCACCCCAGACAGGAACGACAGATACGCAGTATTTT. The J gene is TRBJ2-3, the V gene TRBV18; the D gene is possibly TRBD1 (6 bases). CDR1 and CDR2 from the germline V gene are KGHSH and LQKENI. Trimming pared 3 bases from V and 3 bases from J, leaving 13 bases between. CDR3 length equals 15 residues.

This clonotype was seen ten or more times. The J gene is TRBJ2-5, the V gene TRBV5-1; no reliable D call. This CDR3 contains 12 residues. CDR1 and CDR2 (germline): SGHRS, YFSETQ. Trimming left V 2 bases short and J 0 bases short, with 2 bases between. The CDR3 here is CASSFDQETQYF. In DNA form, the CDR3 reads TGCGCCAGCAGCTTTGACCAAGAGACCCAGTACTTC.

The table lists this clonotype with many counts. This chain uses TRBV11-2 with TRBJ2-1, with D perhaps matching TRBD2 (5 bases). The CDR3 length is 15 residues. The germline gives CDR1 SGHAT, CDR2 FQNNGV. V lost 4 bases and J lost 6, with 16 bases in between. As DNA, the CDR3 is TGTGCCAGCAGCTCATCGGCAGGACTTTCCAATGAGCAGTTCTTC. It codes for CASSSSAGLSNEQFF. Looking up the rest from reference TRBV11-2 and TRBJ2-1 gives the full variable domain: EAGVAQSPRYKIIEKRQSVAFWCNPISGHATLYWYQQILGQGPKLLIQFQNNGVVDDSQLPKDRFSAERLKGVDSTLKIQPAKLEDSAVYLCASSSSAGLSNEQFFGPGTRLTVL.